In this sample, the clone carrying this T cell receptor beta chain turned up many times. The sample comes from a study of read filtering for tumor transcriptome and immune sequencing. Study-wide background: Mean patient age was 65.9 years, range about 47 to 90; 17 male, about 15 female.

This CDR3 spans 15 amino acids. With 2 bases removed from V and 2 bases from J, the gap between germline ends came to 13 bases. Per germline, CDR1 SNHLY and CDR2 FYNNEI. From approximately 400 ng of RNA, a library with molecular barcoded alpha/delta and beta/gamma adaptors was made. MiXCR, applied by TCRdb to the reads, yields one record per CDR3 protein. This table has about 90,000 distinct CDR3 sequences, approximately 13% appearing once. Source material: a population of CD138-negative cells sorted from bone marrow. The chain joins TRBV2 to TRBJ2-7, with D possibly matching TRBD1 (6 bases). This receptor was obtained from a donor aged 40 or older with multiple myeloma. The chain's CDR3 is CASSESRGPTYEQYF. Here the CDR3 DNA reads TGTGCCAGCAGTGAATCCAGGGGACCGACCTACGAGCAGTACTTC.